This T cell receptor beta chain was sequenced for a study of T cell repertoires in cytomegalovirus infection. Study-level information: It was the public TCR beta signatures that indicated both CMV infection and matching HLA type.

Germline V gene data show CDR1 as SGHTA and CDR2 as FQGNSA. Trimming removed 5 bases from V and 0 bases from J, with 14 bases in between. The CDR3 spans 15 residues. In its sample, this clonotype was seen many times. Its target is not known. General study results and limits: CMV-specific HLA-C-restricted TCR beta clonotypes dominated the ex vivo response. Summed frequency of public TCR beta families distinguished CMV carriers with the relevant HLA.

TCRdb redid the calling of the reads with MiXCR, one entry per CDR3 protein. The repertoire holds about 360,000 distinct CDR3 sequences, just under 35% seen once, with roughly 12% in the top ten. The material sequenced was cultured PBMCs, taken from culture after CMV antigen stimulation. The sequence was obtained from a human donor in good health (CMV status not recorded). Some clones in this sample may be carry-over from other donors' samples. This chain links TRBV7-2 with TRBJ2-7, with a possible D match to TRBD1 (6 bases). CDR3 loop: CASSRPGTFSYEQYF. CDR3 nucleotide sequence: TGTGCCAGCAGCCGTCCGGGGACATTCTCCTACGAGCAGTACTTC.